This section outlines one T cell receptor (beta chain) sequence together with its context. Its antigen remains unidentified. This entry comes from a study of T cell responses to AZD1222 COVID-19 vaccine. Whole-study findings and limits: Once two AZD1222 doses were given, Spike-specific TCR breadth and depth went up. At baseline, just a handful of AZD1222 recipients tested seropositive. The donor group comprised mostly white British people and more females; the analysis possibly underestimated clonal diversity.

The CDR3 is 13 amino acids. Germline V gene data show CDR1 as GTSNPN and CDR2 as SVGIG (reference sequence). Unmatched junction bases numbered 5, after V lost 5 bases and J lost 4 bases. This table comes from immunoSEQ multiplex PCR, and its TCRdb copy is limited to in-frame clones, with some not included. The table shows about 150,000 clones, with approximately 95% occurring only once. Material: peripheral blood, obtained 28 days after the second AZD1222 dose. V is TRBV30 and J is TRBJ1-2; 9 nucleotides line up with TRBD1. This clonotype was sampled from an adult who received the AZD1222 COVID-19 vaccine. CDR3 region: CAWGTGLGYGYTF. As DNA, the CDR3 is TGTGCCTGGGGGACAGGGTTGGGCTATGGCTACACCTTC.